This TCR beta chain is from a study of PD-1 blockade in classical Hodgkin lymphoma. Study-wide results and caveats: Similar baseline diversity was found in complete responders and newly diagnosed patients. Baseline TCR diversity was reportedly lower in newly diagnosed patients than healthy donors. CD8+ TCR diversity did not rise significantly by C4D1, unlike CD4+.

Germline lookup yields CDR1 SGHTA and CDR2 FQGTGA. This CDR3 has 13 residues. Every patient experienced relapse after autologous stem cell transplantation, and brentuximab vedotin exposure varied. Repertoires were generated with immunoSEQ multiplex PCR, while TCRdb's copy carries only in-frame clones and drops some. This repertoire shows under 60,000 clones, just under 75% found once; its top ten account for roughly 15%. On this clone itself: No antigen is known for it. One junction end does not reproduce the germline sequence, and a read error may be involved.

The chain couples TRBV7-3 to TRBJ1-4; D unclear. Sequences were derived from peripheral blood mononuclear cells (PBMCs), sampled before the second cycle of nivolumab. This clonotype was sampled from a human donor with classical Hodgkin lymphoma. CDR3 DNA sequence: TGTGCCAGCAGTTTAGGGCCAAATGGAAAACTGTTTTTT. Amino acids: CASSLGPNGKLFF.